Sequencing of this TCR beta chain was carried out in a study of identical twins. This clonotype was counted between two and nine times. TCRdb fed the 5' RACE reads into MiXCR, producing one record per CDR3 protein. Of about 520,000 distinct CDR3 sequences in the sample, approximately 22% were seen once. Germline assignment: CDR1 SGHRS and CDR2 YFSETQ. V lost 4 bases, J lost 2 bases, and 3 bases stayed unmatched. This CDR3 has 15 residues. The sample also formed part of further work on T cells expressing NK-cell markers. That work adds: Sorting in several experiments was restricted by an anti-gamma-delta TCR antibody to alpha-beta TCR T cells.

Sequences were obtained from CD4+ T cells sorted from blood. This clonotype originated in a woman aged 18-29 years in good health. The chain employs TRBV5-1 and TRBJ2-1, with 10 bases that match TRBD2. CDR3 sequence: CASSATSGTYNEQFF. CDR3 bases: TGCGCCAGCAGCGCCACTAGCGGGACCTACAATGAGCAGTTCTTC. Drawing the rest from reference TRBV5-1 and TRBJ2-1, the complete variable domain is KAGVTQTPRYLIKTRGQQVTLSCSPISGHRSVSWYQQTPGQGLQFLFEYFSETQRNKGNFPGRFSGRQFSNSRSEMNVSTLELGDSALYLCASSATSGTYNEQFFGPGTRLTVL.